Shown below are 5 T cell receptor beta chains from a single sample sequenced in a study of beta chain features in type 1 diabetes. Isolated RNA was reverse transcribed in full, so expressed TCRB transcripts were sequenced. The assay was immunoSEQ multiplex PCR, and TCRdb's table has in-frame clones only and misses some. The sample lists 620,000 or so clones, roughly a sixth occurring once. The material sequenced was naive CD4+ T cells from blood. All receptors derive from a man aged 18 to 30 in good health.

Points on this clone: At the DNA level, this CDR3 is encoded by other sequences in the same sample as well. The CDR3 nucleotides read TGTGCCAGCTCACCAGGACTGCGGGAGACCCAGTACTTC. Its protein is CASSPGLRETQYF. The chain couples TRBV18 to TRBJ2-5, with D tentatively TRBD2 (5 bases). V was pared by 2 bases and J by 5 bases, with 9 bases between. The CDR3 is 13 residues long. Germline CDR1 reads KGHSH; CDR2 reads LQKENI. Combining the CDR3 with reference TRBV18 and TRBJ2-5 gives the whole variable domain NAGVMQNPRHLVRRRGQEARLRCSPMKGHSHVYWYRQLPEEGLKFMVYLQKENIIDESGMPKERFSAEFPKEGPSILRIQQVVRGDSAAYFCASSPGLRETQYFGPGTRLLVL.

The chain couples TRBV9 to TRBJ2-7; 7 bases fit TRBD2. This CDR3 is built from 18 residues. CDR1 and CDR2 (germline): SGDLS, YYNGEE. J gave up 3 bases and V 3 bases, and 18 bases lay outside the gene matches. The CDR3 DNA sequence: TGTGCCAGCAGCGCAGGGCCCTTGGGCGGGAGTTCAATCTACGAGCAGTACTTC. Protein product: CASSAGPLGGSSIYEQYF.

This clone was seen more than once but under ten times. The chain has TRBV14 and TRBJ2-1; D call uncertain. The CDR3 runs 15 residues. Germline lookup yields CDR1 SGHDN and CDR2 FVKESK. The V and J ends lost 1 base and 5 bases respectively, with 12 bases between them. The CDR3 DNA sequence: TGTGCCAGCAGCCAAGGGCTAGTTGCCAACAATGAGCAGTTCTTC. Encoded protein: CASSQGLVANNEQFF.

This clone was seen only a few times. The CDR3 DNA follows: TGTGCCATCGAGACCAGGCAAGGTACCGGGGAGCTGTTTTTT. This translates into CAIETRQGTGELFF. The V call is TRBV10-3, the J call TRBJ2-2; D is uncertain. The CDR3 extends over 14 amino acids. CDR1 is ENHRY and CDR2 is SYGVKD in the germline V gene. V was pared by 8 bases and J by 5 bases, with 15 bases between.

The chain carries TRBV27 and TRBJ1-1; 7 bases agree with TRBD1. The CDR3 is 15 residues long. V shed 3 bases, J shed 4 bases, and the junction held 8 bases outside the gene matches. Germline CDR1 and CDR2: MNHEY and SMNVEV (reference sequence). CDR3 amino acids: CASSFRWAGGTEAFF. Written as DNA, the CDR3 is TGTGCCAGCAGTTTTCGTTGGGCAGGGGGCACTGAAGCTTTCTTT.